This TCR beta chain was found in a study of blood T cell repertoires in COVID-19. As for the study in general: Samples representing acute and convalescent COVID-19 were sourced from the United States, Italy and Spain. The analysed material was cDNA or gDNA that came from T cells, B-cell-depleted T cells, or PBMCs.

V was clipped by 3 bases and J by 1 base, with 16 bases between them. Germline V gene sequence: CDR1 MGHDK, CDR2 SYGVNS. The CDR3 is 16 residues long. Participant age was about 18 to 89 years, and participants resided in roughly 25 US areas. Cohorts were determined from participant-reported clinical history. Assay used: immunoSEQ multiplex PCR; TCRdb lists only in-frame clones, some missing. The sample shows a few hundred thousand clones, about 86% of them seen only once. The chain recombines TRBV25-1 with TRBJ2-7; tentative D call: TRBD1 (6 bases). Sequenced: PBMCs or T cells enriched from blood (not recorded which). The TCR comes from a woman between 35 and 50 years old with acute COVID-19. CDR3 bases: TGTGCCAGCAGTGACCCCCACAGGGATCGGTCCTACGAGCAGTACTTC. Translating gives CASSDPHRDRSYEQYF.